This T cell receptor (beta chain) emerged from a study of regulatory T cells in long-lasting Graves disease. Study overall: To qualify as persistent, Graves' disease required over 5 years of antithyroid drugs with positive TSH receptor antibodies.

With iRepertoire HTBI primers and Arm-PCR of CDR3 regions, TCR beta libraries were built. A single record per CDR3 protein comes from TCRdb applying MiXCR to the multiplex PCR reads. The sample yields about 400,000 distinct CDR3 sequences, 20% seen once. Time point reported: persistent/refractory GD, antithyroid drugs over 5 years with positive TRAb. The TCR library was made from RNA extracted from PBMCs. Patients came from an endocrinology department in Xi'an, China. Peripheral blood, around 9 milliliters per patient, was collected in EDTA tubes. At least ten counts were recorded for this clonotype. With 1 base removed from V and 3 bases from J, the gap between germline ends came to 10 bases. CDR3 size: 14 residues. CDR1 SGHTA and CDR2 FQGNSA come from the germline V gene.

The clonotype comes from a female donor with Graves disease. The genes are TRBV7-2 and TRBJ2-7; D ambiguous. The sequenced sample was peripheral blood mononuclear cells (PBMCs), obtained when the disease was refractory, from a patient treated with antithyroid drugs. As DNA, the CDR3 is TGTGCCAGCAGCTTAGGCCCAAACAACTACGAGCAGTACTTC. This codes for CASSLGPNNYEQYF.